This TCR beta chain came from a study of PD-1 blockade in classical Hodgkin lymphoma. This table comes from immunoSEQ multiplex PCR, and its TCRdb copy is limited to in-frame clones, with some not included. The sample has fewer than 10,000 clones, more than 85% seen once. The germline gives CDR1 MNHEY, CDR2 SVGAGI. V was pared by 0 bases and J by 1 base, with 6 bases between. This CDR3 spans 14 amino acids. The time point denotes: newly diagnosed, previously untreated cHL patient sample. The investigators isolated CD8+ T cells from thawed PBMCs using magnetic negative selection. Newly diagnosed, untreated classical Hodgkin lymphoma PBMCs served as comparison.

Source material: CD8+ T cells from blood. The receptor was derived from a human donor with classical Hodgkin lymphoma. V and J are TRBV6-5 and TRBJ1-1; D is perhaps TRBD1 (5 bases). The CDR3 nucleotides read TGTGCCAGCAGTTACTCGGGGGAGAACACTGAAGCTTTCTTT. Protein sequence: CASSYSGENTEAFF.